This T cell receptor (beta chain) was recorded in a study of post-analysis software for immune sequencing data. Whole-study context: Relapsing-remitting, secondary progressive and progressive-relapsing courses of multiple sclerosis were included.

Study-wide results and limits: Patients carried a handful of TRBV segments more frequently than controls did, and TRBV5-6, TRBV5-1 and TRBV20-1 were among them. A significant reduction in normalized Chao1 diversity was observed in multiple sclerosis patients versus controls.

This clonotype was found a few times. Its antigen is unidentified. Each TCR beta cDNA library carried unique molecular identifiers. Each batch of about 0.9 to 10 million T cells produced roughly 0.5 million cDNA molecules. TCRdb recomputed calls from the PCR reads with MiXCR, one row per CDR3 protein. The sample carries approximately 150,000 distinct CDR3 sequences, about 30% recorded once. This CDR3 region has 14 residues. The ends lost 5 bases at V and 3 bases at J; junction bases unmatched: 5. Germline values: CDR1 SEHNR, CDR2 FQNEAQ (reference sequence). The sample was blood. This TCR came from a girl aged 5 to 17 with multiple sclerosis. The genes are TRBV7-9 and TRBJ2-3; 7 nucleotides align to TRBD1. The DNA of the CDR3 is TGTGCCAGCAGCCCGGGACAGCCTACAGATACGCAGTATTTT. This gives the protein CASSPGQPTDTQYF. Variable domain in full (rest from reference TRBV7-9 and TRBJ2-3): DTGVSQNPRHKITKRGQNVTFRCDPISEHNRLYWYRQTLGQGPEFLTYFQNEAQLEKSRLLSDRFSAERPKGSFSTLEIQRTEQGDSAMYLCASSPGQPTDTQYFGPGTRLTVL.